Described below is a single T cell receptor (beta chain) sequence and its context. Then a second PCR, running roughly 7 to 12 cycles, was carried out with a sample-barcoded 5' primer and a J-beta primer mix. Each cDNA molecule received a tag from a template-switch adaptor that had 12 random nucleotides. A single record per CDR3 protein comes from TCRdb applying MiXCR to the 5' RACE reads. The sample contains 1 million or so distinct CDR3 sequences, 40% to 45% of which appear only once. This record comes from a study of blood T cells in healthy people across ages. Study details: Per every two T cells, about one barcoded beta molecule was captured by template switching.

Germline values: CDR1 MNHNY, CDR2 SVGAGI (reference sequence). There are 16 residues in the CDR3. V shed 6 bases and J shed 4 bases, with 21 bases lying between them. This rearrangement joins TRBV6-6 to TRBJ2-5; no firm D call. Input material: blood. This sequence originates from a woman aged 60-70 years in good health. CDR3 nucleotides: TGTGCCAGCAGACCAGGACGAGCTTTAGGGTTAGAGACCCAGTACTTC. Translated: CASRPGRALGLETQYF.